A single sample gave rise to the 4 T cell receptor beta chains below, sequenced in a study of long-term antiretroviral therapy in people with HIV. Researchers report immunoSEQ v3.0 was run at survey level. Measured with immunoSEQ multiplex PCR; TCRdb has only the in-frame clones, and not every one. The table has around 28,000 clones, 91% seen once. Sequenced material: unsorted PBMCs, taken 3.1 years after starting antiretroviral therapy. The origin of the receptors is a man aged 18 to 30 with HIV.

This CDR3 reads CATRLGQATEAFF. Here the CDR3 DNA reads TGTGCCACCAGACTGGGGCAGGCGACTGAAGCTTTCTTT. The rearrangement joins TRBV6-5 to TRBJ1-1, with TRBD1 as a possible D gene (5 bases). Trimming took off 10 bases at V and 5 bases at J, with 17 bases between the two ends. This CDR3 comprises 13 residues. Germline V gene data show CDR1 as MNHEY and CDR2 as SVGAGI.

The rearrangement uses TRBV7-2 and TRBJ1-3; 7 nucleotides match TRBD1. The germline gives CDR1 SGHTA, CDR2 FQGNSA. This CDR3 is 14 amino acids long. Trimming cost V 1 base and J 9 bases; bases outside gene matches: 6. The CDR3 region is CASSLEGARGTIYF. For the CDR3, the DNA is TGTGCCAGCAGCTTAGAGGGGGCGCGGGGCACCATATATTTT.

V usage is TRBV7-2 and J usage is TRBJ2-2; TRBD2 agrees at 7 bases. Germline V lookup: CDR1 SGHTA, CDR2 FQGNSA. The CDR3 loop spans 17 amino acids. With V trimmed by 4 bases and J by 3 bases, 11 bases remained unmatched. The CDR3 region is CASSSTRGGAYTGELFF. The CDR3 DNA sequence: TGTGCCAGCAGCTCCACGAGGGGAGGGGCATACACCGGGGAGCTGTTTTTT.

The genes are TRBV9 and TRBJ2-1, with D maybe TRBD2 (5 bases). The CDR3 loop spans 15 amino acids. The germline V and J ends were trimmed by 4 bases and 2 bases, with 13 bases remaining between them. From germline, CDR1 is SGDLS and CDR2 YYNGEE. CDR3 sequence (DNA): TGTGCCAGCAGCCCAAGACTACGAACCTACAATGAGCAGTTCTTC. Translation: CASSPRLRTYNEQFF.